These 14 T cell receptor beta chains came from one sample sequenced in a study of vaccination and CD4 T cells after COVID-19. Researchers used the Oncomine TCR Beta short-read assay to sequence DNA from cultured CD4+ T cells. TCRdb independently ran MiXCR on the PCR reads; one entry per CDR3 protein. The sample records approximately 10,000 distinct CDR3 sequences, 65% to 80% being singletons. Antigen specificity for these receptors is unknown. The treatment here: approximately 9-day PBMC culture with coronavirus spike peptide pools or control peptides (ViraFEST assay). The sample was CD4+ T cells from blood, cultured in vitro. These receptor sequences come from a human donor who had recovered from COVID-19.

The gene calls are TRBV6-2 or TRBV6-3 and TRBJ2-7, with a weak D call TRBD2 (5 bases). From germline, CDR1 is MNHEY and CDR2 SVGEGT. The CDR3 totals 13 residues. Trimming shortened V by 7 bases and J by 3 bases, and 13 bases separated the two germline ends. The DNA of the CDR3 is TGTGCCAGCACCCCACCTAGCAGCTACGAGCAGTACTTC. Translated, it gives CASTPPSSYEQYF.

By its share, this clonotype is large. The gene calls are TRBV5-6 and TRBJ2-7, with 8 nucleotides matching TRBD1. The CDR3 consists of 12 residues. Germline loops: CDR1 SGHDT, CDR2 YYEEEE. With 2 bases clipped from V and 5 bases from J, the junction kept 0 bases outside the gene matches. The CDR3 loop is CASSLQGDEQYF. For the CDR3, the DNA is TGTGCCAGCAGCTTACAGGGGGACGAGCAGTACTTC. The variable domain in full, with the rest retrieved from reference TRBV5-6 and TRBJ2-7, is DAGVTQSPTHLIKTRGQQVTLRCSPKSGHDTVSWYQQALGQGPQFIFQYYEEEERQRGNFPDRFSGHQFPNYSSELNVNALLLGDSALYLCASSLQGDEQYFGPGTRLTVT.

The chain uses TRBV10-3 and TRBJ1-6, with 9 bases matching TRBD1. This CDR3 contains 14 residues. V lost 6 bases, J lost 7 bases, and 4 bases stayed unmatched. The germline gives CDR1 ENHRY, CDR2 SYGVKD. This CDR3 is CAIRRTGENSPLHF. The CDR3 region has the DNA TGTGCCATCAGAAGGACAGGGGAAAATTCACCCCTCCACTTT.

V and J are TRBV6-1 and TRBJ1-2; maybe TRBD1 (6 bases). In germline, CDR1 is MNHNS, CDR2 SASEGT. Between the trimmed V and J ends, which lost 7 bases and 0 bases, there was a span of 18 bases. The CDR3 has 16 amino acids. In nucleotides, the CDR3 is TGTGCCAGCACCTCCGGGGGCGGGCTAACTAACTATGGCTACACCTTC. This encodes CASTSGGGLTNYGYTF.

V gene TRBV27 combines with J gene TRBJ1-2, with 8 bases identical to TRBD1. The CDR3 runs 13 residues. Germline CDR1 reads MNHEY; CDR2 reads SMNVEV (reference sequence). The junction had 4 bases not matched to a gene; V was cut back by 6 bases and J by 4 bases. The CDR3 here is CASRRTGGYGYTF. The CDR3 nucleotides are TGTGCCAGCAGGCGAACAGGGGGCTATGGCTACACCTTC.

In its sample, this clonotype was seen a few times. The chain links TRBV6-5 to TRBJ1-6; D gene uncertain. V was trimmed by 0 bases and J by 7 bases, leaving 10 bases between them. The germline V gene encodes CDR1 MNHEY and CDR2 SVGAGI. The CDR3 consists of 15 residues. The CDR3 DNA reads TGTGCCAGCAGTTACTCTGGCAGGCCCAATTCACCCCTCCACTTT. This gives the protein CASSYSGRPNSPLHF.

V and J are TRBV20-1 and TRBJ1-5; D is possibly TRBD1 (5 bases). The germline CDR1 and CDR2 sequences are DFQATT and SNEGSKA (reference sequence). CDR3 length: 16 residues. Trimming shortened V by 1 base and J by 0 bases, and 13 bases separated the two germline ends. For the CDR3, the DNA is TGCAGTGCTAGAGGTTCGGGGCAAAATAGCAATCAGCCCCAGCATTTT. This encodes CSARGSGQNSNQPQHF.

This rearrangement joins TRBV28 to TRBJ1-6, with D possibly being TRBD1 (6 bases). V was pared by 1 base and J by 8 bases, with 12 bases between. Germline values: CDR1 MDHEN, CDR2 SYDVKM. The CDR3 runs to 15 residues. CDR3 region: CASSLLQGVDSPLHF. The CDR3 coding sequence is TGTGCCAGCAGTTTATTACAGGGTGTTGATTCACCCCTCCACTTT.

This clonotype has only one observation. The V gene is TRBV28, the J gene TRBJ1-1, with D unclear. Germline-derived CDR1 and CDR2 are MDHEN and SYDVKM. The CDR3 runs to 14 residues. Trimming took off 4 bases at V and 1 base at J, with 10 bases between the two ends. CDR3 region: CASSYLRKNTEAFF. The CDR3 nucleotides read TGTGCCAGCAGTTACTTGAGGAAGAACACTGAAGCTTTCTTT.

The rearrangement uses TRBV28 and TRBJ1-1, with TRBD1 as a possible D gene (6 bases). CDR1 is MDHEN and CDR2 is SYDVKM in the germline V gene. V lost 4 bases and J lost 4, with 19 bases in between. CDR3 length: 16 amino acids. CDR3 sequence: CASSSIMGGARTEAFF. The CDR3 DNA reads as TGTGCCAGCAGTTCGATTATGGGGGGGGCCCGCACTGAAGCTTTCTTT.

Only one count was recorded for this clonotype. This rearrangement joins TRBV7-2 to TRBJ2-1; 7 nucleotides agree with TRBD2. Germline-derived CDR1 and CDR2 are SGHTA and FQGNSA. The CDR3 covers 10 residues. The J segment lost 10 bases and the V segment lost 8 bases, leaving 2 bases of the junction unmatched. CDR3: CASGEGEQFF. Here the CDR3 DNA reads TGTGCCAGCGGGGAGGGAGAGCAGTTCTTC.

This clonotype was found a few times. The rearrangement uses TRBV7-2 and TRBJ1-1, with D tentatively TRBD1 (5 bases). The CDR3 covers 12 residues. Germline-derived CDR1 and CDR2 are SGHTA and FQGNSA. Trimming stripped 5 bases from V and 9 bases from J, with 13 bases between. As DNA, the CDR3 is TGTGCCAGCAGCCCCGGGGGGGTAAAAGCTTTCTTT. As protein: CASSPGGVKAFF. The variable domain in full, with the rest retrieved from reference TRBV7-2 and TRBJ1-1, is GAGVSQSPSNKVTEKGKDVELRCDPISGHTALYWYRQSLGQGLEFLIYFQGNSAPDKSGLPSDRFSAERTGGSVSTLTIQRTQQEDSAVYLCASSPGGVKAFFGQGTRLTVV.

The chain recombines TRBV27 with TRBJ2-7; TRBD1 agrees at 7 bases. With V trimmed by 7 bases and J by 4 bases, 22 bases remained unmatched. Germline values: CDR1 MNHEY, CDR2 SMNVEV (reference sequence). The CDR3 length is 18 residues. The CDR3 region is CASTSTPPTGEVVYEQYF. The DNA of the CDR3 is TGTGCCAGCACCTCTACACCCCCCACAGGGGAAGTTGTATACGAGCAGTACTTC.

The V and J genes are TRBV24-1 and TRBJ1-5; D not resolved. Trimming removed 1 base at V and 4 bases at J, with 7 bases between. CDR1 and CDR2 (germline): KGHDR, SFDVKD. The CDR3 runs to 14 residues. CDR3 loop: CATSDFGQNQPQHF. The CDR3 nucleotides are TGTGCCACCAGTGATTTTGGGCAGAATCAGCCCCAGCATTTT.